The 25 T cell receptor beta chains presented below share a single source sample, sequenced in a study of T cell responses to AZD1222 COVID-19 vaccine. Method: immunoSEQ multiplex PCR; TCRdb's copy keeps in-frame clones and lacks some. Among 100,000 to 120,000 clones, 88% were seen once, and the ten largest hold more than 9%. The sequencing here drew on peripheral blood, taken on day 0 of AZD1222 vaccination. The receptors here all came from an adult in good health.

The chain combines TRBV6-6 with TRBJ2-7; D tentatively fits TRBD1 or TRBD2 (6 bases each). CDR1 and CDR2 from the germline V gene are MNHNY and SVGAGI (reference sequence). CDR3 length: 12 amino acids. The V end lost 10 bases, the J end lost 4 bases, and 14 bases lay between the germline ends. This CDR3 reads CATGRQGYEQYF. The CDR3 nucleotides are TGTGCCACGGGGAGGCAGGGGTACGAGCAGTACTTC.

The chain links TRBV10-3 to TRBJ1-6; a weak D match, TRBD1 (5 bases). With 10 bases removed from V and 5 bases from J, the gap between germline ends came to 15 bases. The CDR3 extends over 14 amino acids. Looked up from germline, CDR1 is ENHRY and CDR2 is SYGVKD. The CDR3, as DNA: TGTGCCACCTCTCCAGGGAGGGATAATTCACCCCTCCACTTT. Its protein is CATSPGRDNSPLHF.

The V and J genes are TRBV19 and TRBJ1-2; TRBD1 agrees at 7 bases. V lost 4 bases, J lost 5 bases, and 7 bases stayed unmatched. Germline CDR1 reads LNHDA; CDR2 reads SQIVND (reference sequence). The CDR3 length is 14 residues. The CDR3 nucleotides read TGTGCCAGTAGTACCCCTCCGACAGGGTATGGCTACACCTTC. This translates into CASSTPPTGYGYTF.

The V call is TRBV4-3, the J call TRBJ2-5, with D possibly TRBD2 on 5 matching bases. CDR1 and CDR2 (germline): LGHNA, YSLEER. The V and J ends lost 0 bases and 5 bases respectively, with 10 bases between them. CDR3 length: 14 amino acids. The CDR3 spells CASSQDAGGETQYF. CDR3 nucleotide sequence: TGCGCCAGCAGCCAAGACGCGGGCGGGGAGACCCAGTACTTC.

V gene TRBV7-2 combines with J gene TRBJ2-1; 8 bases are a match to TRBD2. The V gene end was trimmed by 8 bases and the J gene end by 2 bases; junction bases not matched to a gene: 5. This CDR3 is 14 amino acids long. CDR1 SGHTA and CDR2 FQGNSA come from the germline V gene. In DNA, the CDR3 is TGTGCCAGCCTCCGCGGGGGGACCTACAATGAGCAGTTCTTC. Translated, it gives CASLRGGTYNEQFF.

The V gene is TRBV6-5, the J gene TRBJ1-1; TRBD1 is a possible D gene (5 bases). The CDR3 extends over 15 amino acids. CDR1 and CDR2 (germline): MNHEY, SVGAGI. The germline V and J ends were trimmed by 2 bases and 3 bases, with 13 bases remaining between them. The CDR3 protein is CASSYGGAVYTEAFF. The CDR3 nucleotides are TGTGCCAGCAGTTACGGCGGGGCAGTCTACACTGAAGCTTTCTTT.

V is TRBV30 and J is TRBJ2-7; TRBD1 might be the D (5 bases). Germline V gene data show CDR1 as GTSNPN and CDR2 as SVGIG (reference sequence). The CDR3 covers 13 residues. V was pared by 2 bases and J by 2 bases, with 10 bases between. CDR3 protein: CAWSLGATYEQYF. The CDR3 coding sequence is TGTGCCTGGAGTCTTGGGGCTACCTACGAGCAGTACTTC.

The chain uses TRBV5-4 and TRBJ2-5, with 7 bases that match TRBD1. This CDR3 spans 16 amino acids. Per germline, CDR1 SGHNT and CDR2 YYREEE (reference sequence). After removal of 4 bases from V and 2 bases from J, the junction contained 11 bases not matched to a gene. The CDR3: CASSPPAPGGQETQYF. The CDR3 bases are TGTGCCAGCAGCCCACCGGCCCCAGGGGGTCAAGAGACCCAGTACTTC. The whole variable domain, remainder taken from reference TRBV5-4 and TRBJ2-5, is ETGVTQSPTHLIKTRGQQVTLRCSSQSGHNTVSWYQQALGQGPQFIFQYYREEENGRGNFPPRFSGLQFPNYSSELNVNALELDDSALYLCASSPPAPGGQETQYFGPGTRLLVL.

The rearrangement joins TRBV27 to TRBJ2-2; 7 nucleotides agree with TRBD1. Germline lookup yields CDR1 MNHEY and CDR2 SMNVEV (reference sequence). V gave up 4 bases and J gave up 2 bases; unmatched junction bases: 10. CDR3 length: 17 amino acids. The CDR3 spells CASSWASTGANTGELFF. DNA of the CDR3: TGTGCCAGCAGTTGGGCCTCAACAGGGGCCAACACCGGGGAGCTGTTTTTT.

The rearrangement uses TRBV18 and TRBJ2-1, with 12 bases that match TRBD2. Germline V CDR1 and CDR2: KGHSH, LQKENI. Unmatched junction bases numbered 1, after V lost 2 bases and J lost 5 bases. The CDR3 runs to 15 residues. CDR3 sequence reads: CASSPWTSGDNEQFF. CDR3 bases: TGTGCCAGCTCACCATGGACTAGCGGGGACAATGAGCAGTTCTTC.

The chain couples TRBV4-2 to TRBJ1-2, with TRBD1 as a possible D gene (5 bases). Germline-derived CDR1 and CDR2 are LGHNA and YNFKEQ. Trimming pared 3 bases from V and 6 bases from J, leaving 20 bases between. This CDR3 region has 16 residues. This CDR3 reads CASSQNQGEGVDGYTF. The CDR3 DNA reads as TGTGCCAGCAGCCAGAATCAGGGTGAGGGTGTCGATGGCTACACCTTC.

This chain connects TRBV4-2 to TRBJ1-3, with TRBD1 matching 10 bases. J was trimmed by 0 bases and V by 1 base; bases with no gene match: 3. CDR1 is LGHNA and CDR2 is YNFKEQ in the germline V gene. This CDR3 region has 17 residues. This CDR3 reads CASSQGTGGSSGNTIYF. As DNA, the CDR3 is TGTGCCAGCAGCCAAGGGACAGGGGGTTCCTCTGGAAACACCATATATTTT.

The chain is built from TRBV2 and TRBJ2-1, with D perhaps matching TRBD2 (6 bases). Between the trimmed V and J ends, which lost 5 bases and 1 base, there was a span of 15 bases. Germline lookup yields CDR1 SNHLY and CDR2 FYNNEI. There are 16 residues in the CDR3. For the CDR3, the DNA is TGTGCCAGCAGTTCGCGGGACTCCCGATCCTACAATGAGCAGTTCTTC. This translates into CASSSRDSRSYNEQFF.

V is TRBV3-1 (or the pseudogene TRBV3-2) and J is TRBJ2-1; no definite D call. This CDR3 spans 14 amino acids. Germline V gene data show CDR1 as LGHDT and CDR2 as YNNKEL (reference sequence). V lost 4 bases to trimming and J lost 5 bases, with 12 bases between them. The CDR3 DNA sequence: TGTGCCAGCAGCCCCGAAGTGAGCCACAATGAGCAGTTCTTC. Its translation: CASSPEVSHNEQFF.

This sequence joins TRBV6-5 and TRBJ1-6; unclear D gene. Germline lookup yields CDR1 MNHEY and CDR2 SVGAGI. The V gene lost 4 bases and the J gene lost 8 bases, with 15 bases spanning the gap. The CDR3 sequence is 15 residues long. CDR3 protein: CASSSSSPADSPLHF. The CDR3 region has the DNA TGTGCCAGCAGTTCCTCCTCTCCGGCGGATTCACCCCTCCACTTT.

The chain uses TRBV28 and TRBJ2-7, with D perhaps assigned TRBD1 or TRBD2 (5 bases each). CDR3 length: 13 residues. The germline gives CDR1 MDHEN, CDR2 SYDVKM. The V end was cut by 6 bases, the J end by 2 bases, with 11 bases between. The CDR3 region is CASSSGTPYEQYF. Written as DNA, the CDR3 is TGTGCCAGCAGCTCCGGGACCCCCTACGAGCAGTACTTC.

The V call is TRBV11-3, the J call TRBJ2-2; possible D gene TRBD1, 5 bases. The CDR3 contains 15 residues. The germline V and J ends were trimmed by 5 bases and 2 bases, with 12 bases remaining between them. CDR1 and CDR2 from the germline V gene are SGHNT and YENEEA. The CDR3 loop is CASSLGQPNTGELFF. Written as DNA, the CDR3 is TGTGCCAGCAGCCTAGGACAACCCAACACCGGGGAGCTGTTTTTT.

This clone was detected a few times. DNA for the CDR3: TGTGCCAGCAGTTTAGCGCTCCGATCTCAGCATTTT. This gives the protein CASSLALRSQHF. J is TRBJ1-5 and V is TRBV12-3 or TRBV12-4; D is unresolved. V lost 0 bases, J lost 13 bases, and 10 bases lay in between. The CDR3 totals 12 residues.

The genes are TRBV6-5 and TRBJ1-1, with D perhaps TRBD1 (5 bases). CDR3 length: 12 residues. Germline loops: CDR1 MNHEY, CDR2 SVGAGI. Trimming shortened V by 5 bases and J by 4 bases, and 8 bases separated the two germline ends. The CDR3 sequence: CASSPGSTEAFF. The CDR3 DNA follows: TGTGCCAGCAGTCCAGGGTCCACTGAAGCTTTCTTT.

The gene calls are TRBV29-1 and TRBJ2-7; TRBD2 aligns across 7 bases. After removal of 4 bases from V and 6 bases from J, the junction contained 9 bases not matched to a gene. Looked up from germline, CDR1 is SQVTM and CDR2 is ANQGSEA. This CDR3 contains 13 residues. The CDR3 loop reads CSVVGSAGAEQYF. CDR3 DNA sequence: TGCAGCGTTGTGGGGTCCGCGGGAGCCGAGCAGTACTTC.

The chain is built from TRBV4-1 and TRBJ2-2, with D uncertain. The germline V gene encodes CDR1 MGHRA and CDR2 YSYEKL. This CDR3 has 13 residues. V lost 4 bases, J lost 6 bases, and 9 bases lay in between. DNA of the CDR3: TGCGCCAGCAGCCTTGACTTCCCCGGGGAGCTGTTTTTT. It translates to CASSLDFPGELFF.

CDR3 in amino acids: CASSPADGDTEAFF. The CDR3 region has the DNA TGTGCCAGCTCACCAGCGGATGGGGACACTGAAGCTTTCTTT. This chain links TRBV18 with TRBJ1-1; D is unresolved. This CDR3 has 14 amino acids. Germline lookup yields CDR1 KGHSH and CDR2 LQKENI. V was shortened by 2 bases and J by 3 bases, with 10 bases between the two germline ends.

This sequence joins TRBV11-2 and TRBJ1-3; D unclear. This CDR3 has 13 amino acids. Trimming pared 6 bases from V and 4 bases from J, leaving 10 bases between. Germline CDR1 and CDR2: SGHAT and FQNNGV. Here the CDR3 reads CASSTDRGNTIYF. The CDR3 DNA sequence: TGTGCCAGCAGTACCGACCGGGGAAACACCATATATTTT.

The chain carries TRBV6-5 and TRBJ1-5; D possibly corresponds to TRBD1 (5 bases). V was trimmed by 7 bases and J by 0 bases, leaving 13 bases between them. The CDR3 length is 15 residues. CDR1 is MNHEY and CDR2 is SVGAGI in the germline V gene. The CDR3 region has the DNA TGTGCCAGCATTAGACAGTTTTATAGCAATCAGCCCCAGCATTTT. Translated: CASIRQFYSNQPQHF.

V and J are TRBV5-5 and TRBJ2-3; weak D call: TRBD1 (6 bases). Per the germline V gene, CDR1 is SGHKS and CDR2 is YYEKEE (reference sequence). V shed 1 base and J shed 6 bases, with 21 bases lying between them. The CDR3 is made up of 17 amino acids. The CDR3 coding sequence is TGTGCCAGCAGCTTGACAGCCCCGGGCAGGGGTGCCGATACGCAGTATTTT. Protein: CASSLTAPGRGADTQYF.